The clone carrying this T cell receptor (beta chain) was counted at least ten times. Its specificity is unknown. The record originates from a study of early T cells in non-severe SARS-CoV-2 infection. Study conclusions and caveats: The VDJdb matching leaned toward anti-spike CD8 responses and overlooked private and CD4 specificities.

There are 16 residues in the CDR3. Per the germline V gene, CDR1 is MNHEY and CDR2 is SMNVEV (reference sequence). Between the trimmed V and J ends, which lost 0 bases and 1 base, there was a span of 13 bases. Individual cDNA molecules carried attached unique molecular identifiers. TCRdb re-derived calls from the 5' RACE reads in MiXCR, one entry per CDR3 protein. This table holds about 58,000 distinct CDR3 sequences, around 12% found once. Specimen: whole blood. The source is an adult who was a healthcare worker with PCR-confirmed SARS-CoV-2 infection or an uninfected control (not recorded which). The rearrangement uses TRBV27 and TRBJ2-7, with TRBD1 as a possible D gene (5 bases). CDR3 protein: CASSLSSGDSSYEQYF. CDR3 nucleotide sequence: TGTGCCAGCAGTTTATCATCCGGTGACAGTTCCTACGAGCAGTACTTC.